These 21 T cell receptor beta chains came from one sample sequenced in a study of blood T cell repertoires in COVID-19 (TCRdb year 2020). The library was produced with the immunoSEQ multiplex PCR assay. The source is immuneACCESS, and TCRdb retained only in-frame sequences with V and J called. Part of the clones is not carried over; for the studies checked, unresolved V genes explain less than half of this, and the remainder is unexplained. Across this sample there are 90,000 to 120,000 clones, with 91% seen only once. The biggest ten clones account for roughly 5.5% of the sample. Sequencing was carried out using peripheral blood. All receptors come from a human donor in a cohort sampled during active COVID-19.

The chain recombines TRBV27 with TRBJ2-7; 7 nucleotides agree with TRBD2. This CDR3 region has 13 residues. Germline CDR1 is MNHEY and CDR2 is SMNVEV (reference sequence). V was clipped by 2 bases and J by 6 bases; unmatched bases: 4. DNA for the CDR3: TGTGCCAGCAGTTTAGCGGGAGCGGTCGAGCAGTACTTC. It yields the protein CASSLAGAVEQYF.

The chain combines TRBV5-8 with TRBJ2-1; maybe TRBD2 (5 bases). The CDR3 contains 16 residues. Trimming pared 4 bases from V and 0 bases from J, leaving 14 bases between. The germline V gene has CDR1 SGHTS and CDR2 YDEGEE. CDR3 amino acids: CASSLPILGSYNEQFF. CDR3 DNA: TGTGCCAGCAGCCTCCCTATACTAGGCTCCTACAATGAGCAGTTCTTC. Based on the CDR3 plus reference TRBV5-8 and TRBJ2-1, the full variable domain is EAGVTQSPTHLIKTRGQQATLRCSPISGHTSVYWYQQALGLGLQFLLWYDEGEERNRGNFPPRFSGRQFPNYSSELNVNALELEDSALYLCASSLPILGSYNEQFFGPGTRLTVL.

The chain combines TRBV4-2 with TRBJ2-6; 10 nucleotides line up with TRBD2. This CDR3 has 19 residues. The V gene's germline CDR1 is LGHNA and CDR2 YNFKEQ. J lost 0 bases, V lost 0 bases, and 5 bases had no gene match. CDR3 nucleotides: TGTGCCAGCAGCCAAGATACAAGCGGGGGGGTCTCTGGGGCCAACGTCCTGACTTTC. Amino acid sequence: CASSQDTSGGVSGANVLTF.

The chain is built from TRBV5-1 and TRBJ1-2; D ambiguous. Germline lookup yields CDR1 SGHRS and CDR2 YFSETQ. Trimming removed 0 bases at V and 0 bases at J, with 6 bases between. This CDR3 spans 14 amino acids. CDR3 region: CASSLGSANYGYTF. The CDR3 DNA reads TGCGCCAGCAGCTTGGGGTCAGCTAACTATGGCTACACCTTC.

The chain combines TRBV5-6 with TRBJ1-2; D uncertain. V was pared by 0 bases and J by 1 base, with 10 bases between. CDR3 length: 15 amino acids. Germline V lookup: CDR1 SGHDT, CDR2 YYEEEE. CDR3 nucleotides: TGTGCCAGCAGCTTGGTTTCGCGGGATAACTATGGCTACACCTTC. It specifies CASSLVSRDNYGYTF.

The chain links TRBV1 to TRBJ2-2; TRBD2, as called in the table, went unchecked against the DNA. TRBV1 is a pseudogene segment. The CDR3 loop spans 21 amino acids. The CDR3 nucleotides read TGCACCAGCAGCCAAGAACGCGGAGGGCGGAACGGCTTTGAGAACACCGGGGAGCTGTTTTTT. Residues: CTSSQERGGRNGFENTGELFF.

The chain employs TRBV30 and TRBJ1-1; 9 positions agree with TRBD1. Germline V gives CDR1 GTSNPN, CDR2 SVGIG (reference sequence). The junction had 6 bases not matched to a gene; V was cut back by 0 bases and J by 4 bases. This CDR3 is 15 amino acids long. The chain's CDR3 is CAWSVTGTGPTEAFF. The DNA of the CDR3 is TGTGCCTGGAGTGTAACCGGGACAGGGCCCACTGAAGCTTTCTTT.

The chain employs TRBV6-2 or TRBV6-3 and TRBJ1-5, with D uncertain. Between the trimmed V and J ends, which lost 0 bases and 8 bases, there was a span of 5 bases. Per the germline V gene, CDR1 is MNHEY and CDR2 is SVGEGT. The CDR3 is made up of 12 amino acids. The CDR3 bases are TGTGCCAGCAGTTACTCGCGGGAGCCCCAGCATTTT. Residues: CASSYSREPQHF.

The chain links TRBV7-9 to TRBJ2-1; D unclear. CDR1 SEHNR and CDR2 FQNEAQ come from the germline V gene (reference sequence). The CDR3 contains 17 residues. V lost 6 bases, J lost 0 bases, and 18 bases lay in between. CDR3 region: CASSSNSMVSSYNEQFF. CDR3 coding DNA: TGTGCCAGCAGTTCAAACTCCATGGTGAGCTCCTACAATGAGCAGTTCTTC.

The chain combines TRBV15 with TRBJ2-1; 8 bases are shared with TRBD2. V lost 0 bases, J lost 6 bases, and 16 bases stayed unmatched. The CDR3 runs to 19 residues. Germline CDR1 is LNHNV and CDR2 is YYDKDF (reference sequence). The CDR3 bases are TGTGCCACCAGCAGAGATCTCCCCCAAGCTAGCGGGCGCGCCAATGAGCAGTTCTTC. Encoded protein: CATSRDLPQASGRANEQFF.

This clone was recorded only once. V gene TRBV29-1 combines with J gene TRBJ2-7, with 10 bases matching TRBD2. This CDR3 is 15 amino acids long. The V gene's germline CDR1 is SQVTM and CDR2 ANQGSEA. V lost 0 bases to trimming and J lost 3 bases; unmatched junction nucleotides: 5. The CDR3 loop reads CSVEDLAGAVYEQYF. The CDR3 DNA is TGCAGCGTTGAAGATCTAGCGGGAGCCGTCTACGAGCAGTACTTC.

This chain uses TRBV4-1 with TRBJ2-6; 14 bases fit TRBD2. CDR1 is MGHRA and CDR2 is YSYEKL in the germline V gene. V lost 4 bases and J lost 2; bases outside the gene matches: 4. The CDR3 has 18 amino acids. DNA for the CDR3: TGCGCCAGCAGCCGAGGGGGACTAGCGGGGGCTGGGGCCAACGTCCTGACTTTC. Translating gives CASSRGGLAGAGANVLTF.

V and J are TRBV30 and TRBJ1-6, with a weak D call TRBD1 (5 bases). Trimming removed 2 bases at V and 5 bases at J, with 10 bases between. From germline, CDR1 is GTSNPN and CDR2 SVGIG (reference sequence). This CDR3 contains 14 residues. CDR3 loop: CAWSTGSNNSPLHF. CDR3 in DNA: TGTGCCTGGAGTACAGGATCAAATAATTCACCCCTCCACTTT.

The chain couples TRBV28 to TRBJ1-2; no clear D gene. This CDR3 is 12 amino acids long. V was pared by 2 bases and J by 4 bases, with 5 bases between. CDR1 is MDHEN and CDR2 is SYDVKM in the germline V gene. CDR3 sequence: CASSLNLYGYTF. DNA of the CDR3: TGTGCCAGCAGTTTAAATCTCTATGGCTACACCTTC.

The chain has TRBV9 and TRBJ1-6, with 10 bases lining up with TRBD1. The CDR3 loop spans 16 amino acids. With V trimmed by 4 bases and J by 8 bases, 9 bases remained unmatched. Germline CDR1 SGDLS, CDR2 YYNGEE. CDR3 bases: TGTGCCAGCAGCCCCAGTCAAGGACAGGGGGATTCACCCCTCCACTTT. Translated, it gives CASSPSQGQGDSPLHF.

This clone appeared a single time. The chain has TRBV28 and TRBJ1-1; 7 nucleotides align to TRBD1. Trimming took 3 bases from V and 5 from J; bases not matched to a gene: 6. The CDR3 runs to 14 residues. Germline V lookup: CDR1 MDHEN, CDR2 SYDVKM. CDR3 bases: TGTGCCAGCAGTTTCCGAGGGGGCTATACTGAAGCTTTCTTT. Residues: CASSFRGGYTEAFF.

This clone was seen only a few times. The chain couples TRBV5-6 to TRBJ2-5, with TRBD1 matching over 8 bases. Per the germline V gene, CDR1 is SGHDT and CDR2 is YYEEEE. This CDR3 contains 14 residues. V shed 4 bases and J 4 bases; nucleotides not matched to a gene: 6. CDR3 loop: CASSAGGAGETQYF. The CDR3 DNA reads as TGTGCCAGCAGCGCAGGGGGCGCGGGAGAGACCCAGTACTTC. Looking up the rest from reference TRBV5-6 and TRBJ2-5 gives the full variable domain: DAGVTQSPTHLIKTRGQQVTLRCSPKSGHDTVSWYQQALGQGPQFIFQYYEEEERQRGNFPDRFSGHQFPNYSSELNVNALLLGDSALYLCASSAGGAGETQYFGPGTRLLVL.

The CDR3 DNA follows: TGTGCCAGTAGTATAGCTAGCGGAAGCACAGATACGCAGTATTTT. The encoded protein is CASSIASGSTDTQYF. The gene calls are TRBV19 and TRBJ2-3; 7 bases agree with TRBD2. The CDR3 runs 15 residues. V lost 1 base to trimming and J lost 0 bases; unmatched junction nucleotides: 1. Germline V CDR1 and CDR2: LNHDA, SQIVND (reference sequence).

The chain couples TRBV7-2 to TRBJ2-1; TRBD2 aligns across 12 bases. This CDR3 comprises 15 residues. Germline CDR1 and CDR2: SGHTA and FQGNSA. V dropped 6 bases and J dropped 8; count of bases not matched to a gene: 8. The chain's CDR3 is CASRTTSGGLHEQFF. CDR3 in DNA: TGTGCCAGCAGGACTACTAGCGGGGGGTTACATGAGCAGTTCTTC.

V is TRBV11-3 and J is TRBJ2-1; tentative D call: TRBD1 (6 bases). This CDR3 region has 15 residues. Trimming left V 2 bases short and J 4 bases short, with 12 bases between. Germline values: CDR1 SGHNT, CDR2 YENEEA. This CDR3 reads CASSLYLQGYNEQFF. The CDR3 nucleotides are TGTGCCAGCAGCTTATACTTACAGGGTTACAATGAGCAGTTCTTC. Combining the CDR3 with reference TRBV11-3 and TRBJ2-1 gives the whole variable domain EAGVVQSPRYKIIEKKQPVAFWCNPISGHNTLYWYLQNLGQGPELLIRYENEEAVDDSQLPKDRFSAERLKGVDSTLKIQPAELGDSAVYLCASSLYLQGYNEQFFGPGTRLTVL.

The chain couples TRBV7-2 to TRBJ2-5; 16 bases are shared with TRBD2. The junction had 8 bases not matched to a gene; V was cut back by 5 bases and J by 2 bases. The CDR3 covers 18 residues. Germline CDR1 and CDR2: SGHTA and FQGNSA. As DNA, the CDR3 is TGTGCCAGCAGCAAAGGGACTAGCGGGGGGGCGGGTCAAGAGACCCAGTACTTC. Translating it yields CASSKGTSGGAGQETQYF.